Below are 27 T cell receptor beta chains sequenced from a single sample in a study of blood T cell repertoires in COVID-19. Sequencing was performed with immunoSEQ multiplex PCR; in TCRdb, only in-frame clones are kept and a portion is missing. The sample contains fewer than 400,000 clones, roughly 89% of which appear only once. Sequences were obtained from peripheral blood. All receptors derive from a woman aged 25 to 39 with COVID-19, enrolled during active disease.

This clone has just one count. The CDR3 loop reads CASSQRTGVHGYTF. In nucleotides, the CDR3 is TGTGCCAGCAGCCAAAGGACAGGGGTGCATGGCTACACCTTC. The chain uses TRBV3-1 (or the pseudogene TRBV3-2) and TRBJ1-2, with 9 bases that match TRBD1. V trimming: 2 bases; J trimming: 6 bases; junction bases outside the gene matches: 4. The length of the CDR3 is 14 residues. Germline-derived CDR1 and CDR2 are LGHDT and YNNKEL (reference sequence).

The chain has TRBV4-2 and TRBJ2-5; tentatively, D is TRBD1 (6 bases). Trimming stripped 4 bases from V and 5 bases from J, with 14 bases between. The CDR3 is 14 amino acids. The germline V gene encodes CDR1 LGHNA and CDR2 YNFKEQ. DNA of the CDR3: TGTGCCAGCAGCCCCACAGGGAGCGCCGAGACCCAGTACTTC. Translation: CASSPTGSAETQYF.

This chain uses TRBV28 with TRBJ1-5, with a tentative D call TRBD1 (5 bases). This CDR3 has 16 amino acids. The V gene lost 2 bases and the J gene lost 6 bases, with 17 bases spanning the gap. Germline CDR1 and CDR2: MDHEN and SYDVKM. The CDR3 DNA reads TGTGCCAGCAGTTTAAGGGGTGAGAGTAACGGTCAGCCCCAGCATTTT. Translation gives CASSLRGESNGQPQHF.

This clone was seen once. This chain joins TRBV27 and TRBJ1-5; no reliable D call. Germline V gene lookup returns CDR1 MNHEY and CDR2 SMNVEV (reference sequence). The CDR3 is 13 residues long. Trimming removed 5 bases at V and 5 bases at J, with 10 bases between. This CDR3 is CASSSEIYQPQHF. DNA for the CDR3: TGTGCCAGCAGTAGCGAGATCTATCAGCCCCAGCATTTT.

This chain uses TRBV4-2 with TRBJ1-4; possibly TRBD1 for D (5 bases). The CDR3 spans 13 residues. V shed 0 bases and J shed 12 bases, with 11 bases lying between them. The V gene's germline CDR1 is LGHNA and CDR2 YNFKEQ. CDR3 nucleotides: TGTGCCAGCAGCCAAGAACCGCGGGGGGAACTGTTTTTT. It specifies CASSQEPRGELFF.

The chain is built from TRBV6-2 or TRBV6-3 and TRBJ1-5, with 7 positions matching TRBD1. This CDR3 contains 15 residues. V gave up 3 bases and J gave up 3 bases; unmatched junction bases: 5. Germline V gene sequence: CDR1 MNHEY, CDR2 SVGEGT. The CDR3 coding sequence is TGTGCCAGCAGTTATTACAGGGGTGACAATCAGCCCCAGCATTTT. Its protein product is CASSYYRGDNQPQHF.

This clone is medium-sized. The V and J genes are TRBV6-5 and TRBJ1-5, with D uncertain. This CDR3 is built from 15 residues. Trimming pared 9 bases from V and 0 bases from J, leaving 15 bases between. Germline loops: CDR1 MNHEY, CDR2 SVGAGI. The DNA for the CDR3 is TGTGCCAGTGACTACAGCCCCGATAGCAATCAGCCCCAGCATTTT. Encoded protein: CASDYSPDSNQPQHF.

This clone appeared a single time. The J gene is TRBJ1-4, the V gene TRBV11-2, with TRBD1 as a possible D gene (5 bases). This CDR3 has 15 residues. From germline, CDR1 is SGHAT and CDR2 FQNNGV. The germline V and J ends were trimmed by 5 bases and 7 bases, with 17 bases remaining between them. This CDR3 reads CASSPPSPQGEKLFF. DNA for the CDR3: TGTGCCAGCAGCCCCCCGTCACCGCAGGGTGAAAAACTGTTTTTT.

The rearrangement links TRBV4-2 to TRBJ1-4; D gene unclear. Germline V gives CDR1 LGHNA, CDR2 YNFKEQ. Deletions cut 0 bases from V and 8 bases from J, with 13 bases between. This CDR3 has 15 residues. The CDR3 sequence is CASSQDRGSLEKLFF. The CDR3 DNA reads as TGTGCCAGCAGCCAAGATCGGGGTTCACTCGAAAAACTGTTTTTT.

V usage is TRBV6-5 and J usage is TRBJ2-3; possibly TRBD1 for D (9 bases). Trimming stripped 7 bases from V and 5 bases from J, with 19 bases between. The germline V gene encodes CDR1 MNHEY and CDR2 SVGAGI. The CDR3 has 15 residues. The CDR3 region has the DNA TGTGCCAGCACCCTACAGGGGGCGGGGGGAGATACGCAGTATTTT. Translating it yields CASTLQGAGGDTQYF.

The rearrangement joins TRBV5-4 to TRBJ1-1; D ambiguous. V lost 2 bases and J 5 bases, leaving 10 bases between the germline ends. From germline, CDR1 is SGHNT and CDR2 YYREEE (reference sequence). This CDR3 region has 13 residues. The CDR3 here is CASSLRSLTEAFF. Here the CDR3 DNA reads TGTGCCAGCAGCTTACGGTCCTTGACTGAAGCTTTCTTT.

This clone was detected a few times. The rearrangement joins TRBV19 to TRBJ1-1, with 9 bases that match TRBD1. The CDR3 runs 18 residues. CDR1 and CDR2 (germline): LNHDA, SQIVND (reference sequence). Trimming cost V 4 bases and J 4 bases; bases outside gene matches: 16. The CDR3 DNA reads as TGTGCCAGTAGTACAACGGGACAGGGAAGGCGTTTGGGCACTGAAGCTTTCTTT. It codes for CASSTTGQGRRLGTEAFF. The complete variable domain, with remaining parts taken from reference TRBV19 and TRBJ1-1, reads DGGITQSPKYLFRKEGQNVTLSCEQNLNHDAMYWYRQDPGQGLRLIYYSQIVNDFQKGDIAEGYSVSREKKESFPLTVTSAQKNPTAFYLCASSTTGQGRRLGTEAFFGQGTRLTVV.

This clone was detected only once. The rearrangement joins TRBV4-1 to TRBJ1-4; 10 bases align to TRBD1. The CDR3 has 15 amino acids. J gave up 8 bases and V 0 bases, and 3 bases lay outside the gene matches. CDR1 is MGHRA and CDR2 is YSYEKL in the germline V gene. DNA for the CDR3: TGCGCCAGCAGCCAAGATCGACAGGGGGCGGAAAAACTGTTTTTT. This codes for CASSQDRQGAEKLFF.

This chain joins TRBV11-3 and TRBJ2-1; D is unclear. The length of the CDR3 is 15 residues. Germline V gives CDR1 SGHNT, CDR2 YENEEA. V was trimmed by 4 bases and J by 4 bases, leaving 14 bases between them. The CDR3 reads CASSYKLRKYNEQFF. CDR3 DNA sequence: TGTGCCAGCAGCTACAAACTAAGGAAGTACAATGAGCAGTTCTTC.

This clone was seen only once. The CDR3 protein is CASRKTGTPIMNTEAFF. CDR3 bases: TGCGCCAGCAGGAAAACCGGGACACCAATAATGAACACTGAAGCTTTCTTT. The V call is TRBV10-1, the J call TRBJ1-1; D possibly corresponds to TRBD1 (6 bases). There are 17 residues in the CDR3. The germline gives CDR1 WNHNN, CDR2 SYGVQD (reference sequence). The ends were cut back, 6 bases at V and 0 bases at J, with 20 bases in the middle.

This chain links TRBV7-3 with TRBJ1-1; D is perhaps TRBD1 (5 bases). V was shortened by 4 bases and J by 4 bases, with 13 bases between the two germline ends. CDR1 and CDR2 (germline): SGHTA, FQGTGA. The CDR3 totals 14 residues. As DNA, the CDR3 is TGTGCCAGCAGCTCCATGGGAGGGGCCACTGAAGCTTTCTTT. It codes for CASSSMGGATEAFF.

The chain joins TRBV7-2 to TRBJ1-2; D gene uncertain. CDR1 is SGHTA and CDR2 is FQGNSA in the germline V gene. This CDR3 is built from 13 residues. V was cut by 5 bases and J by 5 bases, with 12 bases left in between. This CDR3 is CASSPPPIYGYTF. CDR3 DNA sequence: TGTGCCAGCAGCCCCCCCCCTATATATGGCTACACCTTC.

J is TRBJ1-4 and V is TRBV5-1, with 9 nucleotides matching TRBD1. This CDR3 comprises 15 residues. Germline trimming cut 4 bases from V and 4 bases from J; bases unmatched to any gene: 5. Germline values: CDR1 SGHRS, CDR2 YFSETQ. Here the CDR3 reads CASSRTGDYNEKLFF. The CDR3 region has the DNA TGCGCCAGCAGCCGGACAGGGGATTATAATGAAAAACTGTTTTTT.

The rearrangement uses TRBV9 and TRBJ1-4; D uncertain. This CDR3 spans 14 amino acids. V gave up 0 bases and J gave up 8 bases, with 11 bases separating them. Per germline, CDR1 SGDLS and CDR2 YYNGEE. The CDR3 loop is CASSVGPGVEKLFF. The CDR3 DNA reads TGTGCCAGCAGCGTAGGGCCCGGGGTGGAAAAACTGTTTTTT.

The chain is built from TRBV28 and TRBJ1-5; D not certain. Trimming shortened V by 5 bases and J by 4 bases, and 9 bases separated the two germline ends. Germline V gene lookup returns CDR1 MDHEN and CDR2 SYDVKM. The CDR3 is made up of 13 amino acids. The CDR3: CASSQLRNQPQHF. The DNA for the CDR3 is TGTGCCAGCAGTCAATTGCGGAATCAGCCCCAGCATTTT.

This chain joins TRBV28 and TRBJ1-1; D is undetermined. In germline, CDR1 is MDHEN, CDR2 SYDVKM. V dropped 6 bases and J dropped 8 bases, with 13 bases sitting between them. CDR3 size: 12 residues. The CDR3 is CASRPVGIEAFF. The CDR3 DNA follows: TGTGCCAGCAGGCCAGTCGGGATAGAAGCTTTCTTT.

The gene calls are TRBV18 and TRBJ2-7, with 15 positions matching TRBD2. Germline values: CDR1 KGHSH, CDR2 LQKENI. The CDR3 sequence is 19 residues long. The CDR3 sequence: CASSPDGTSGGLKSFEQYV. The CDR3 DNA reads as TGTGCCAGCTCACCCGACGGGACTAGCGGGGGGCTAAAGTCCTTCGAGCAGTACGTC.

This clone has a single count. The chain is built from TRBV27 and TRBJ1-5; no definite D call. The CDR3 totals 13 residues. Between the trimmed V and J ends, which lost 6 bases and 4 bases, there was a span of 10 bases. Per the germline V gene, CDR1 is MNHEY and CDR2 is SMNVEV (reference sequence). CDR3 sequence: CASSLIANQPQHF. CDR3 coding DNA: TGTGCCAGCAGCCTCATAGCAAATCAGCCCCAGCATTTT.

The chain uses TRBV19 and TRBJ1-1; 7 bases are shared with TRBD1. The CDR3 contains 15 residues. CDR1 and CDR2 from the germline V gene are LNHDA and SQIVND (reference sequence). J lost 2 bases, V lost 6 bases, and 9 bases had no gene match. The CDR3 DNA reads TGTGCCAGTAGAGGGACAGCCACAGTTAACACTGAAGCTTTCTTT. This encodes CASRGTATVNTEAFF.

The gene calls are TRBV5-1 and TRBJ1-2, with a possible D match to TRBD1 (5 bases). This CDR3 contains 14 residues. V was cut by 4 bases and J by 0 bases, with 10 bases left in between. The V gene's germline CDR1 is SGHRS and CDR2 YFSETQ. The CDR3 loop reads CASSGGTSNYGYTF. The CDR3 nucleotides read TGCGCCAGCAGCGGGGGGACTTCTAACTATGGCTACACCTTC.

This chain uses TRBV5-1 with TRBJ2-2; 7 nucleotides align to TRBD1. The V gene's germline CDR1 is SGHRS and CDR2 YFSETQ. With 1 base clipped from V and 2 bases from J, the junction kept 5 bases outside the gene matches. The CDR3 contains 16 residues. In DNA form, the CDR3 reads TGCGCCAGCAGCTTGCGGACAGGCGTCAACACCGGGGAGCTGTTTTTT. This encodes CASSLRTGVNTGELFF.

This clone occurred once. V gene TRBV27 combines with J gene TRBJ1-2; 8 bases are shared with TRBD1. The V gene's germline CDR1 is MNHEY and CDR2 SMNVEV (reference sequence). J lost 4 bases, V lost 4 bases, and 5 bases had no gene match. This CDR3 is 14 amino acids long. In nucleotides, the CDR3 is TGTGCCAGCAGTTCAGGACAGGGCGGCTATGGCTACACCTTC. Translating gives CASSSGQGGYGYTF.